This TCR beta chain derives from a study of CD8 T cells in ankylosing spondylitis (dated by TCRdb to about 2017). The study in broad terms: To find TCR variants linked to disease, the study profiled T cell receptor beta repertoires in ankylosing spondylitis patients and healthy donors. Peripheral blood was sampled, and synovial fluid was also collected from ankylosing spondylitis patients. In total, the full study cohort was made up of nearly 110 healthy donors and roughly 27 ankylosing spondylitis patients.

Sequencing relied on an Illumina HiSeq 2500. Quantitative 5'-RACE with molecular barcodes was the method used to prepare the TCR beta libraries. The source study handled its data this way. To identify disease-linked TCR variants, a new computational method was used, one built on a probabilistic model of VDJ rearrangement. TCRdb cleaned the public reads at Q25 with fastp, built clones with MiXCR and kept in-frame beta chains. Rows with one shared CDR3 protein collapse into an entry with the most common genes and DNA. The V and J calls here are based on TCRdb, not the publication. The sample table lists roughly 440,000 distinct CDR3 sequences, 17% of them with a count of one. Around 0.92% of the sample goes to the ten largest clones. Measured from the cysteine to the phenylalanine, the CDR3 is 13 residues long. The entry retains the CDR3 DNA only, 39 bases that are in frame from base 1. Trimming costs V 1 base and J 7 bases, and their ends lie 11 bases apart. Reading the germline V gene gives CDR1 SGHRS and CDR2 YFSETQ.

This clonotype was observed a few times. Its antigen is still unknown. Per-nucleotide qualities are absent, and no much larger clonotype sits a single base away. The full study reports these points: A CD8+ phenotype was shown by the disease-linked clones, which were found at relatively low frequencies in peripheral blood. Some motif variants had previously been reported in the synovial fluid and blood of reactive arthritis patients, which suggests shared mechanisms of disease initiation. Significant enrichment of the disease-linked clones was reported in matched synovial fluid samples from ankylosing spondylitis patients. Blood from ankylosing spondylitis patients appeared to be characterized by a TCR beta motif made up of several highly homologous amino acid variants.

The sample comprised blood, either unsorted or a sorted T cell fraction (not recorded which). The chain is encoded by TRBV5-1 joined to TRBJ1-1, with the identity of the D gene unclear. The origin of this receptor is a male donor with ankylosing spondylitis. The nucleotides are TGCGCCAGCAGCTTGATTCCCGAGGGTGAAGCTTTCTTT. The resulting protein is CASSLIPEGEAFF.